The 5 T cell receptor beta chains below all came from one sample that was sequenced in a study of technical replicates of blood from a few donors. Profiled with immunoSEQ multiplex PCR; TCRdb holds only in-frame clones, not every one. The sample comprises about 48,000 clones, around nine tenths of which are singletons, and 3.9% rests with the top ten. The sample taken for sequencing was PBMCs. These receptors were taken from a human donor in good health. Some clones in this sample may be carry-over from other donors' samples.

This clone was seen only once. The chain employs TRBV9 and TRBJ2-1; TRBD2 is a possible D gene (6 bases). Looked up from germline, CDR1 is SGDLS and CDR2 is YYNGEE. This CDR3 is built from 13 residues. The V end lost 3 bases, the J end lost 7 bases, and 11 bases lay between the germline ends. This CDR3 reads CASSEIGRNEQFF. The CDR3 DNA follows: TGTGCCAGCAGCGAAATCGGGAGAAATGAGCAGTTCTTC.

The rearrangement joins TRBV10-3 to TRBJ2-4, with TRBD2 matching 9 bases. The CDR3 length is 14 residues. The germline V gene has CDR1 ENHRY and CDR2 SYGVKD. Trimming at V came to 5 bases and at J to 8 bases, leaving 7 bases not matched to a gene. Here the CDR3 DNA reads TGTGCCATCAGTTCCGGGACTAGCATTGACATTCAGTACTTC. This sequence encodes CAISSGTSIDIQYF.

The chain carries TRBV5-4 and TRBJ1-1; 7 bases match TRBD1. The germline V gene encodes CDR1 SGHNT and CDR2 YYREEE (reference sequence). The CDR3 is made up of 13 amino acids. V was clipped by 2 bases and J by 6 bases; unmatched bases: 4. This CDR3 reads CASSLTGDAEAFF. The CDR3 DNA reads TGTGCCAGCAGCTTAACAGGGGATGCTGAAGCTTTCTTT.

The V gene is TRBV5-1, the J gene TRBJ2-6; no firm D call. Germline V gene data show CDR1 as SGHRS and CDR2 as YFSETQ. The length of the CDR3 is 14 residues. V lost 2 bases and J lost 2, with 5 bases in between. The CDR3 coding sequence is TGCGCCAGCAGCTTTCCTCCTGGGGCCAACGTCCTGACTTTC. This codes for CASSFPPGANVLTF.

This chain links TRBV7-6 with TRBJ1-5; D call uncertain. This CDR3 region has 13 residues. The V end was cut by 4 bases, the J end by 3 bases, with 7 bases between. The V gene's germline CDR1 is SGHVS and CDR2 FNYEAQ. Here the CDR3 DNA reads TGTGCCAGCAGCTCACAGAACAATCAGCCCCAGCATTTT. Residues: CASSSQNNQPQHF.